The sequence of this T cell receptor (beta chain) was determined in a study of blood T cell repertoires in COVID-19. Per the authors' pipeline: Estimation of nucleated cell counts relied on the amplification of reference gene primers. Sequenced by immunoSEQ multiplex PCR; TCRdb stores in-frame clones only, minus some. D and trimming were read from the DNA, whereas the V and J calls and clone size are those reported in that table. The sample records about 130,000 clones, roughly 79% being singletons. Unmatched junction bases numbered 13, after V lost 3 bases and J lost 6 bases. Germline-derived CDR1 and CDR2 are KGHSH and LQKENI. The length of the CDR3 is 16 residues.

V usage is TRBV18 and J usage is TRBJ2-7, with 8 bases matching TRBD2. Specimen: peripheral blood. The sequence derives from a man at least 80 years old with acute or convalescent COVID-19. CDR3 DNA: TGTGCCAGCTCACCTGCCGCCGGGGGGGCTCGGGGCGAGCAGTACTTC. Its protein is CASSPAAGGARGEQYF.